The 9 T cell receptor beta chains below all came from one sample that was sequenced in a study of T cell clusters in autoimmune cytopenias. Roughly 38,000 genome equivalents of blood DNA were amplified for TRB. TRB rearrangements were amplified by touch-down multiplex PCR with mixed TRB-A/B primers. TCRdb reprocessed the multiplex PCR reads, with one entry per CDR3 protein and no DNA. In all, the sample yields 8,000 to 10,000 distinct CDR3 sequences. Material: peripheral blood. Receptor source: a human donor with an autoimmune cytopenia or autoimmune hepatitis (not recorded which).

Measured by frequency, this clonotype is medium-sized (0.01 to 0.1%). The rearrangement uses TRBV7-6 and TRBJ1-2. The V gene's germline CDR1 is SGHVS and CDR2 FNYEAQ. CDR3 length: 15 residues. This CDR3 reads CASSLAPQANYGYTF.

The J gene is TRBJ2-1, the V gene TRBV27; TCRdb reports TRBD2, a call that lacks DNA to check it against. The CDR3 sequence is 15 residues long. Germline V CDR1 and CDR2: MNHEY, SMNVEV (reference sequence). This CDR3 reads CASRREGGRYNEQFF.

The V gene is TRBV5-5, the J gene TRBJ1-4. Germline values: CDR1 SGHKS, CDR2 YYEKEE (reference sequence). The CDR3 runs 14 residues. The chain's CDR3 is CASSLAGFNEKLFF.

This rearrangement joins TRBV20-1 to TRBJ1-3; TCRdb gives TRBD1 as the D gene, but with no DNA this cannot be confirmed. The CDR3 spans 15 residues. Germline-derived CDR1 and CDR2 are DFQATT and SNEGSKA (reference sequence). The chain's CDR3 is CSARDPRGEGDTIYF.

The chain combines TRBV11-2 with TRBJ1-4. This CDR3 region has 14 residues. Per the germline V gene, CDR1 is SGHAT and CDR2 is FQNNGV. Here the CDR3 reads CASSLSITNEKLFF.

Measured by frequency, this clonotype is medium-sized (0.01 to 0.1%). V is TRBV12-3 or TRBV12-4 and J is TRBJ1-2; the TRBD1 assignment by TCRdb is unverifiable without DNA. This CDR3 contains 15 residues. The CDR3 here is CASSPTGAASYGYTF.

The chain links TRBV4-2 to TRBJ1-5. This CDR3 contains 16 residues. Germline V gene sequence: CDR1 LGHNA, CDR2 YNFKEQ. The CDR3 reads CASSPQAAGDNQPQHF.

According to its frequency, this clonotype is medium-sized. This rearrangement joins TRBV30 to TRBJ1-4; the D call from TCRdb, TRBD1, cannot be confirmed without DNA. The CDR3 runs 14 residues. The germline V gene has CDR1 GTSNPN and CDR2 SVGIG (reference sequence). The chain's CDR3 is CAWSTGTGVEKVFF.

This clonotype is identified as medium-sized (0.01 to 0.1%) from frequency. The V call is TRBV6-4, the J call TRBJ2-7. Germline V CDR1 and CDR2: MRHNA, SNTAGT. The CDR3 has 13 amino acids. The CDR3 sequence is CASMKDLDYEQYF.